The 23 T cell receptor beta chains below were found in one sample sequenced in a study of CD8+ T cells in alopecia areata. RNA was extracted and reverse transcribed into cDNA as the sequencing template. The data were produced by immunoSEQ multiplex PCR, yet TCRdb's version contains in-frame clones alone and is incomplete. This table has 150,000 or so clones, about 87% appearing once. Source: CD8+ T cells sorted from blood, taken at week 0. The receptor set was obtained from a human donor with alopecia areata.

The sample holds one count of this clone. The V and J genes are TRBV2 and TRBJ1-2; a possible D gene is TRBD1 (5 bases). The V and J ends lost 0 bases and 7 bases respectively, with 12 bases between them. CDR3 length: 14 residues. From germline, CDR1 is SNHLY and CDR2 FYNNEI. The CDR3 reads CASSEALGDSGYTF. The CDR3 coding sequence is TGTGCCAGCAGTGAAGCGCTCGGGGACTCTGGCTACACCTTC.

The rearrangement uses TRBV4-1 and TRBJ1-6, with D unclear. V was shortened by 2 bases and J by 4 bases, with 3 bases between the two germline ends. Germline values: CDR1 MGHRA, CDR2 YSYEKL. The CDR3 runs to 13 residues. CDR3 in DNA: TGCGCCAGCAGCCAATCGTATAATTCACCCCTCCACTTT. This encodes CASSQSYNSPLHF.

The V call is TRBV27, the J call TRBJ2-1; TRBD1 aligns across 7 bases. The length of the CDR3 is 15 residues. Germline values: CDR1 MNHEY, CDR2 SMNVEV (reference sequence). After removal of 3 bases from V and 4 bases from J, the junction contained 6 bases not matched to a gene. The CDR3 reads CASSFGQVRYNEQFF. DNA of the CDR3: TGTGCCAGCAGTTTTGGACAGGTTCGTTACAATGAGCAGTTCTTC.

The chain employs TRBV7-9 and TRBJ2-1; TRBD2 matches at 8 bases. Germline V gives CDR1 SEHNR, CDR2 FQNEAQ (reference sequence). The V segment lost 6 bases and the J segment 1 base; nucleotides outside the gene matches: 2. The CDR3 is 14 amino acids. The CDR3: CASSTSGSYNEQFF. The CDR3, as DNA: TGTGCCAGCAGTACTAGCGGTTCCTACAATGAGCAGTTCTTC.

V usage is TRBV4-1 and J usage is TRBJ2-7; 8 nucleotides align to TRBD2. The CDR3 has 16 residues. Germline CDR1 and CDR2: MGHRA and YSYEKL. Unmatched junction bases numbered 6, after V lost 0 bases and J lost 2 bases. The CDR3 sequence is CASSQDGSGGAYEQYF. The DNA for the CDR3 is TGCGCCAGCAGCCAAGATGGGTCGGGGGGGGCCTACGAGCAGTACTTC.

This clone was counted only a few times. This sequence joins TRBV4-3 and TRBJ2-1, with D perhaps given as TRBD1 or TRBD2 (5 bases each). Germline assignment: CDR1 LGHNA and CDR2 YSLEER. V was pared by 0 bases and J by 8 bases, with 5 bases between. The CDR3 sequence is 12 residues long. CDR3 DNA sequence: TGCGCCAGCAGCCAAGAGGGGGATGAGCAGTTCTTC. Translated, it gives CASSQEGDEQFF.

This sequence joins TRBV5-6 and TRBJ1-5; 7 bases line up with TRBD1. CDR3 length equals 15 residues. V lost 3 bases, J lost 5 bases, and 8 bases stayed unmatched. Germline V gene lookup returns CDR1 SGHDT and CDR2 YYEEEE. As DNA, the CDR3 is TGTGCCAGCAGCTGGACGGGACAGCCCTATCAGCCCCAGCATTTT. It translates to CASSWTGQPYQPQHF.

The chain links TRBV30 to TRBJ2-7; D not resolved. This CDR3 contains 12 residues. Trimming left V 0 bases short and J 2 bases short, with 5 bases between. Germline V gene data show CDR1 as GTSNPN and CDR2 as SVGIG (reference sequence). The CDR3: CAWSVSTYEQYF. The CDR3 DNA follows: TGTGCCTGGAGTGTATCAACCTACGAGCAGTACTTC.

This rearrangement joins TRBV6-6 to TRBJ2-7; D is unresolved. The CDR3 is made up of 14 amino acids. V lost 4 bases, J lost 6 bases, and 16 bases lay in between. Germline CDR1 reads MNHNY; CDR2 reads SVGAGI (reference sequence). CDR3 nucleotide sequence: TGTGCCAGCAGTTCCCGGAATTTGTGGGGCGAGCAGTACTTC. Protein sequence: CASSSRNLWGEQYF.

This chain uses TRBV5-6 with TRBJ2-1; 8 bases line up with TRBD2. The CDR3 totals 15 residues. Germline lookup yields CDR1 SGHDT and CDR2 YYEEEE. Unmatched junction bases numbered 8, after V lost 5 bases and J lost 4 bases. CDR3 in amino acids: CASSQSGRPYNEQFF. Here the CDR3 DNA reads TGTGCCAGCAGTCAAAGCGGGAGACCTTACAATGAGCAGTTCTTC.

The rearrangement joins TRBV7-9 to TRBJ2-7, with TRBD1 matching over 7 bases. After removal of 5 bases from V and 2 bases from J, the junction contained 6 bases not matched to a gene. Germline loops: CDR1 SEHNR, CDR2 FQNEAQ (reference sequence). The CDR3 is 14 residues long. CDR3 region: CASSPRDSAYEQYF. The CDR3 DNA reads TGTGCCAGCAGCCCTAGGGACAGTGCCTACGAGCAGTACTTC.

This clone was detected only once. This chain links TRBV7-9 with TRBJ1-5; D gene ambiguous. There are 17 residues in the CDR3. V was trimmed by 1 base and J by 6 bases, leaving 19 bases between them. Germline-derived CDR1 and CDR2 are SEHNR and FQNEAQ (reference sequence). CDR3 amino acids: CASSLVGPGGRGQPQHF. The CDR3 DNA reads as TGTGCCAGCAGCTTAGTGGGCCCGGGCGGCAGAGGTCAGCCCCAGCATTTT. Full variable domain (outside the CDR3, taken from reference TRBV7-9 and TRBJ1-5): DTGVSQNPRHKITKRGQNVTFRCDPISEHNRLYWYRQTLGQGPEFLTYFQNEAQLEKSRLLSDRFSAERPKGSFSTLEIQRTEQGDSAMYLCASSLVGPGGRGQPQHFGDGTRLSIL.

The chain is built from TRBV5-1 and TRBJ2-7; 9 nucleotides line up with TRBD1. The CDR3 runs to 15 residues. The V gene end was trimmed by 2 bases and the J gene end by 2 bases; junction bases not matched to a gene: 5. The germline V gene has CDR1 SGHRS and CDR2 YFSETQ. CDR3 residues: CASSFGTGIAYEQYF. CDR3 in DNA: TGCGCCAGCAGCTTCGGGACAGGGATCGCCTACGAGCAGTACTTC. Full variable domain (remainder filled in from reference TRBV5-1 and TRBJ2-7): KAGVTQTPRYLIKTRGQQVTLSCSPISGHRSVSWYQQTPGQGLQFLFEYFSETQRNKGNFPGRFSGRQFSNSRSEMNVSTLELGDSALYLCASSFGTGIAYEQYFGPGTRLTVT.

V and J are TRBV4-1 and TRBJ2-7, with 13 nucleotides matching TRBD2. This CDR3 is built from 20 residues. Losses at the gene ends were 1 base for V and 0 bases for J; bases not matched to a gene: 12. Germline V gene data show CDR1 as MGHRA and CDR2 as YSYEKL. The CDR3 nucleotides read TGCGCCAGCAGCCAAGCTATCGTACTAGCGGGAGGGGACCGCTCCTACGAGCAGTACTTC. As protein: CASSQAIVLAGGDRSYEQYF.

This sequence joins TRBV30 and TRBJ2-7; perhaps TRBD2 as D (5 bases). Deletions cut 2 bases from V and 0 bases from J, with 11 bases between. Germline CDR1 GTSNPN, CDR2 SVGIG (reference sequence). The CDR3 consists of 14 residues. The CDR3 DNA sequence: TGTGCCTGGAGTCCTTGGACTGACTCCTACGAGCAGTACTTC. Its protein product is CAWSPWTDSYEQYF.

J is TRBJ2-7 and V is TRBV7-9, with D hard to call. Per the germline V gene, CDR1 is SEHNR and CDR2 is FQNEAQ (reference sequence). Trimming took off 10 bases at V and 5 bases at J, with 12 bases between the two ends. The CDR3 extends over 11 amino acids. The CDR3 nucleotides are TGTGCCATCTCCCCCGCGAACGAGCAGTACTTC. This encodes CAISPANEQYF.

This rearrangement joins TRBV27 to TRBJ1-2; D unclear. The CDR3 sequence is 12 residues long. V was cut by 11 bases and J by 1 base, with 11 bases left in between. In germline, CDR1 is MNHEY, CDR2 SMNVEV (reference sequence). CDR3 nucleotides: TGTGCCTCCCGATCAGTTAACTATGGCTACACCTTC. Translated: CASRSVNYGYTF.

A word on this clone: The sample holds other DNA sequences that translate to the same CDR3. The CDR3 nucleotides read TGTGCCAGCAGTTTCGGAACTAACTATGGCTACACCTTC. This sequence encodes CASSFGTNYGYTF. The chain joins TRBV27 to TRBJ1-2, with D uncertain. This CDR3 has 13 residues. Deletions cut 3 bases from V and 0 bases from J, with 5 bases between. Per the germline V gene, CDR1 is MNHEY and CDR2 is SMNVEV (reference sequence).

CDR3 sequence reads: CASCRLVGAGELFF. As DNA, the CDR3 is TGTGCCAGCTGTCGTTTGGTCGGCGCCGGGGAGCTGTTTTTT. The rearrangement uses TRBV7-6 and TRBJ2-2; D remains unclear. Per the germline V gene, CDR1 is SGHVS and CDR2 is FNYEAQ. The CDR3 sequence is 14 residues long. The ends were cut back, 8 bases at V and 6 bases at J, with 16 bases in the middle. Together with reference TRBV7-6 and TRBJ2-2, the CDR3 gives the full variable domain: GAGVSQSPRYKVTKRGQDVALRCDPISGHVSLYWYRQALGQGPEFLTYFNYEAQQDKSGLPNDRFSAERPEGSISTLTIQRTEQRDSAMYRCASCRLVGAGELFFGEGSRLTVL.

The V and J genes are TRBV14 and TRBJ1-2, with a tentative D call TRBD1 (5 bases). The CDR3 covers 17 residues. CDR1 and CDR2 from the germline V gene are SGHDN and FVKESK. Trimming cost V 0 bases and J 3 bases, with 17 bases left between them. The CDR3 spells CASSQESVRRGYYGYTF. The CDR3, as DNA: TGTGCCAGCAGCCAAGAAAGTGTCCGGAGGGGATACTATGGCTACACCTTC.

V gene TRBV5-1 combines with J gene TRBJ1-1; D not certain. The CDR3 has 14 amino acids. Germline loops: CDR1 SGHRS, CDR2 YFSETQ. Trimming removed 0 bases from V and 1 base from J, with 7 bases in between. CDR3 amino acids: CASSLGASNTEAFF. Written as DNA, the CDR3 is TGCGCCAGCAGCTTGGGAGCCTCGAACACTGAAGCTTTCTTT.

The rearrangement links TRBV9 to TRBJ2-1; D remains ambiguous. This CDR3 contains 13 residues. V shed 4 bases and J shed 4 bases, with 9 bases lying between them. Germline values: CDR1 SGDLS, CDR2 YYNGEE. The CDR3 protein is CASSPEAYNEQFF. The CDR3 DNA reads TGTGCCAGCAGCCCGGAAGCTTACAATGAGCAGTTCTTC.

The gene calls are TRBV27 and TRBJ2-1; 7 bases match TRBD1. V was pared by 6 bases and J by 4 bases, with 3 bases of the junction left unmatched. CDR3 length: 13 amino acids. Germline assignment: CDR1 MNHEY and CDR2 SMNVEV (reference sequence). The CDR3 region has the DNA TGTGCCAGCAGATCGGGACAGTACAATGAGCAGTTCTTC. It is translated as CASRSGQYNEQFF.